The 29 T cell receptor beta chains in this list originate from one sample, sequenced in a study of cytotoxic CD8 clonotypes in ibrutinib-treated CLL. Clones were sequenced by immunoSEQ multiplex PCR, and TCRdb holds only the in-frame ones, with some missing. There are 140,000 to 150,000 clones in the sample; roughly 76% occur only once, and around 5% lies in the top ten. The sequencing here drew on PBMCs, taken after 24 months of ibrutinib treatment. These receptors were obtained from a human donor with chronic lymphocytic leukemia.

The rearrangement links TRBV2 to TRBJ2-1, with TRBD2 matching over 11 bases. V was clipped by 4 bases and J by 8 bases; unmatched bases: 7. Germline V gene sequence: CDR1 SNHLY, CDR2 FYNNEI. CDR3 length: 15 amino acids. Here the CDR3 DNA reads TGTGCCAGCAGTGTTACGGGACTAGCGGTGGATGAGCAGTTCTTC. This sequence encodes CASSVTGLAVDEQFF. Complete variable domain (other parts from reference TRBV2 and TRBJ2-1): EPEVTQTPSHQVTQMGQEVILRCVPISNHLYFYWYRQILGQKVEFLVSFYNNEISEKSEIFDDQFSVERPDGSNFTLKIRSTKLEDSAMYFCASSVTGLAVDEQFFGPGTRLTVL.

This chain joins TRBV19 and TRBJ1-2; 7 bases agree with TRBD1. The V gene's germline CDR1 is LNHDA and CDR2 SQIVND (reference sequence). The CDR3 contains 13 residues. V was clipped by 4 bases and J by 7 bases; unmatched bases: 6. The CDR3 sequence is CASSTQGRGGYTF. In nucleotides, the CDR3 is TGTGCCAGTAGTACACAGGGGCGTGGTGGCTACACCTTC.

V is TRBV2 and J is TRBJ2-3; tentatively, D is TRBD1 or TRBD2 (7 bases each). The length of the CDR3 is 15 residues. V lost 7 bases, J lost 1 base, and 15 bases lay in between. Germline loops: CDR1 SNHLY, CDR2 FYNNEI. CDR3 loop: CASTMGGGRTDTQYF. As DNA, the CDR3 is TGTGCCAGCACGATGGGAGGGGGCCGCACAGATACGCAGTATTTT.

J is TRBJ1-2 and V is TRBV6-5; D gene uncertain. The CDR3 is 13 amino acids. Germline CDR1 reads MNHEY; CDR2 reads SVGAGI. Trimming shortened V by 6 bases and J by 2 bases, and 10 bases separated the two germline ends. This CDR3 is CASSQRGNYGYTF. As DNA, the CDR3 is TGTGCCAGCAGCCAGAGAGGGAACTATGGCTACACCTTC.

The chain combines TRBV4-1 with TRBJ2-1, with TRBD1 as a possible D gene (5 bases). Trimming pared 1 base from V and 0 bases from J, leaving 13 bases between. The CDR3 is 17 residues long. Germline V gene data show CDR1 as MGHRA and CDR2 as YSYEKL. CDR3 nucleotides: TGCGCCAGCAGCCAAGCGGACATGGGATTCTCCTACAATGAGCAGTTCTTC. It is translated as CASSQADMGFSYNEQFF.

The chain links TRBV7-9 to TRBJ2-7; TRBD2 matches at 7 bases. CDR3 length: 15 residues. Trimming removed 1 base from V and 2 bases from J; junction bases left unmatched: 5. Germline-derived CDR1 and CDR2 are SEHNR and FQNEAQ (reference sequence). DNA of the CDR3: TGTGCCAGCAGCTTAGAGGGAGGGTCGGCCTACGAGCAGTACTTC. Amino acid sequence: CASSLEGGSAYEQYF.

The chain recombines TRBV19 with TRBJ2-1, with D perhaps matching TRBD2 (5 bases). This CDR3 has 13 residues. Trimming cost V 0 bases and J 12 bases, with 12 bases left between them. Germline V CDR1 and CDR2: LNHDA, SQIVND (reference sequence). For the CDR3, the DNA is TGTGCCAGTAGTATAGATGCGGGTGGTGGGCAGTTCTTC. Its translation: CASSIDAGGGQFF.

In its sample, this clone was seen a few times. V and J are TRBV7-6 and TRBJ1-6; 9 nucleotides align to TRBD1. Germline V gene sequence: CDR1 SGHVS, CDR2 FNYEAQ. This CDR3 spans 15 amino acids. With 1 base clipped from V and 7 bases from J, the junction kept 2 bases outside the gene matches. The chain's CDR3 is CASSLGDRENSPLHF. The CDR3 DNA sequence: TGTGCCAGCAGCTTAGGGGACAGGGAAAATTCACCCCTCCACTTT.

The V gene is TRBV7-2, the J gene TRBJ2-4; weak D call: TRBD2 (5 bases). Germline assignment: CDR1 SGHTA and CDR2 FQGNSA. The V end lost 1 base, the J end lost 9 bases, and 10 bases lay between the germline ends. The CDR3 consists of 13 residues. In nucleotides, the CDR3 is TGTGCCAGCAGCTTAGGCGGGTCGAGCATTCAGTACTTC. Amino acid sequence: CASSLGGSSIQYF.

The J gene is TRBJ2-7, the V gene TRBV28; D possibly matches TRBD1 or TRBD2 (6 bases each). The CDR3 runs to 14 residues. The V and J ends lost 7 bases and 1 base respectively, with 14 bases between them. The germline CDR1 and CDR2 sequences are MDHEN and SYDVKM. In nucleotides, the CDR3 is TGTGCCAGCAAAATTACGGGGGCTTCCTACGAGCAGTACTTC. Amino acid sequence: CASKITGASYEQYF.

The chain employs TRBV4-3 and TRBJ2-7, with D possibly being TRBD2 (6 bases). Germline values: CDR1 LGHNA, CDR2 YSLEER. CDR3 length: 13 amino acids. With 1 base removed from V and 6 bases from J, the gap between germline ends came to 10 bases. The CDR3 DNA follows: TGCGCCAGCAGCCAAGTAGAGGAGGGCGAGCAGTACTTC. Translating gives CASSQVEEGEQYF.

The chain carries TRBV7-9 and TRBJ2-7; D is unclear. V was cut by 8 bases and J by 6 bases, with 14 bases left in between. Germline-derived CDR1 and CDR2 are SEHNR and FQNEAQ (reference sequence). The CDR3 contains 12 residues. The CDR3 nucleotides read TGTGCCAGCGGCCGAGCGTCGGGCGAGCAGTACTTC. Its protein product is CASGRASGEQYF.

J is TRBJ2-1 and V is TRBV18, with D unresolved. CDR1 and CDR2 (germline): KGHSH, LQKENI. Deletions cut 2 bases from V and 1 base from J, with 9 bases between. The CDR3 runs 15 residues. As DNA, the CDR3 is TGTGCCAGCTCACCAGACTTGGGGTCCTACAATGAGCAGTTCTTC. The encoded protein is CASSPDLGSYNEQFF. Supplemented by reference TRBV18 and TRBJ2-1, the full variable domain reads NAGVMQNPRHLVRRRGQEARLRCSPMKGHSHVYWYRQLPEEGLKFMVYLQKENIIDESGMPKERFSAEFPKEGPSILRIQQVVRGDSAAYFCASSPDLGSYNEQFFGPGTRLTVL.

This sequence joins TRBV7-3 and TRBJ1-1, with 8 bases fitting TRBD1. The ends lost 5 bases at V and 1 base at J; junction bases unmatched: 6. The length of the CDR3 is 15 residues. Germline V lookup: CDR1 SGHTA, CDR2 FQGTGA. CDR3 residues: CASSDPGGPNTEAFF. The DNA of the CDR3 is TGTGCCAGCAGCGACCCAGGGGGCCCGAACACTGAAGCTTTCTTT.

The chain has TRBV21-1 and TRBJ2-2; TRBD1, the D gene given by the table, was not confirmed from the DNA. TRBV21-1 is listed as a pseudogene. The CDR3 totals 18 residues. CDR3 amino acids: CASSKQVDDSCLSGELFF. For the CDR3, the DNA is TGTGCCAGCAGCAAACAGGTGGACGACAGTTGTTTATCCGGGGAGCTGTTTTTT.

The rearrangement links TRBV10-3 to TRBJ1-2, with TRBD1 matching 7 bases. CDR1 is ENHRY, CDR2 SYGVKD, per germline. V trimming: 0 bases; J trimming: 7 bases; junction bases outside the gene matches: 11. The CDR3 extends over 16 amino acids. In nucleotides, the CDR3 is TGTGCCATCAGTGAGTCGTCCGGAGTCAGGGGGTTTGGCTACACCTTC. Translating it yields CAISESSGVRGFGYTF.

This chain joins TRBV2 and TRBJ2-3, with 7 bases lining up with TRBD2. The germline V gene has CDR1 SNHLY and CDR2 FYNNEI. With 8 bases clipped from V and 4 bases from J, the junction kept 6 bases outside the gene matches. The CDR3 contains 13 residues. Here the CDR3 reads CASSAGVADTQYF. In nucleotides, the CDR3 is TGTGCCAGCTCTGCGGGAGTGGCAGATACGCAGTATTTT. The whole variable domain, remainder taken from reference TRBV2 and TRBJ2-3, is EPEVTQTPSHQVTQMGQEVILRCVPISNHLYFYWYRQILGQKVEFLVSFYNNEISEKSEIFDDQFSVERPDGSNFTLKIRSTKLEDSAMYFCASSAGVADTQYFGPGTRLTVL.

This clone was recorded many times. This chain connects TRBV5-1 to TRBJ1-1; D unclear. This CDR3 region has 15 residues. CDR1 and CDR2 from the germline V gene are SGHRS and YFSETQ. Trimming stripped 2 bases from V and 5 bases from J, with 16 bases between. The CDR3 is CASSLWHHTGTEAFF. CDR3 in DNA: TGCGCCAGCAGCTTATGGCACCACACGGGAACTGAAGCTTTCTTT. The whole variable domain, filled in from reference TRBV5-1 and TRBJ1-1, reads KAGVTQTPRYLIKTRGQQVTLSCSPISGHRSVSWYQQTPGQGLQFLFEYFSETQRNKGNFPGRFSGRQFSNSRSEMNVSTLELGDSALYLCASSLWHHTGTEAFFGQGTRLTVV.

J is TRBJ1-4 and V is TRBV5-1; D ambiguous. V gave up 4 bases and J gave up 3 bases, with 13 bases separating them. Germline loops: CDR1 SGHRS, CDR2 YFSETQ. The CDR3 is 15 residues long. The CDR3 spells CASSATTAANEKLFF. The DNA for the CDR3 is TGCGCCAGCAGCGCTACGACCGCTGCTAATGAAAAACTGTTTTTT.

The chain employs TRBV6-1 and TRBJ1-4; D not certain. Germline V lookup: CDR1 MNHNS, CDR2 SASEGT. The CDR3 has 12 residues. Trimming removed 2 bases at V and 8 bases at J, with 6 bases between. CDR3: CASSEREEKLFF. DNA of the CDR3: TGTGCCAGCAGTGAAAGGGAGGAAAAACTGTTTTTT.

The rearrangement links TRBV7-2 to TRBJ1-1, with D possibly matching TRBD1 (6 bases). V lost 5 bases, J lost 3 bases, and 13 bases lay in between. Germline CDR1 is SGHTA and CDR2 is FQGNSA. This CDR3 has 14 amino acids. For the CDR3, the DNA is TGTGCCAGCAGCGTACAGGGTCTGCACACTGAAGCTTTCTTT. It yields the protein CASSVQGLHTEAFF.

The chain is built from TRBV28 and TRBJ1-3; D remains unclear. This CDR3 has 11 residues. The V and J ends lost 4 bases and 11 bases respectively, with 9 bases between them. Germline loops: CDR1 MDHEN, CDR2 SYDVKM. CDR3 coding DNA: TGTGCCAGCAGTTCCGTTATGTCCATATATTTT. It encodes CASSSVMSIYF.

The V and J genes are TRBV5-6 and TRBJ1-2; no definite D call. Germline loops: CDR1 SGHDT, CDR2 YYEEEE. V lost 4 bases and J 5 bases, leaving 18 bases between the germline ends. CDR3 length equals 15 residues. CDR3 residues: CASSPVPLVGYGYTF. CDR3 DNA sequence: TGTGCCAGCAGCCCCGTTCCCCTCGTTGGATATGGCTACACCTTC.

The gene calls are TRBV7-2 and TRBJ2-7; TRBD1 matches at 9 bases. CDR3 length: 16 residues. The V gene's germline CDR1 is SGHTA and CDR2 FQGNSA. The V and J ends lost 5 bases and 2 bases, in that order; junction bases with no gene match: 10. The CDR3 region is CASSLRGGTGTYEQYF. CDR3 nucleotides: TGTGCCAGCAGCCTAAGGGGGGGGACAGGGACCTACGAGCAGTACTTC.

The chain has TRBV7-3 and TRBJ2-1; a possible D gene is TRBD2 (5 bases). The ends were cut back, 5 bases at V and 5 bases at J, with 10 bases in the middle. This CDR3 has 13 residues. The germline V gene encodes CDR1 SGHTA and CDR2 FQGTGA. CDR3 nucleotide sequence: TGTGCCAGCAGCCAAGACTACAACAATGAGCAGTTCTTC. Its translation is CASSQDYNNEQFF.

CDR3 sequence: CASRDRLYGYTF. CDR3 DNA sequence: TGTGCCAGCCGGGACAGACTTTATGGCTACACCTTC. The rearrangement joins TRBV6-5 to TRBJ1-2; 7 nucleotides line up with TRBD1. The germline V gene has CDR1 MNHEY and CDR2 SVGAGI. V lost 8 bases, J lost 5 bases, and 5 bases stayed unmatched. The CDR3 totals 12 residues.

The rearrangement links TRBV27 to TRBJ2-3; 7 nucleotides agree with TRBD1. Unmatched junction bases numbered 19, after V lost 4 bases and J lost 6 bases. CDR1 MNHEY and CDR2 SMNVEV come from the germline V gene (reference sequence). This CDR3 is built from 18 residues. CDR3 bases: TGTGCCAGCAGTTCCTCACAGGGGTTCGCTGGTCGTTGGGATACGCAGTATTTT. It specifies CASSSSQGFAGRWDTQYF.

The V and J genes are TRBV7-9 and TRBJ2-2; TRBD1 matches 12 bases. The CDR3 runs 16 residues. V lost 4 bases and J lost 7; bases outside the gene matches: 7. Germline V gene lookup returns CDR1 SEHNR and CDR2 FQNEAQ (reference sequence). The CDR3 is CASSSPGTGGFGELFF. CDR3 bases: TGTGCCAGCAGCTCACCGGGGACAGGGGGCTTCGGGGAGCTGTTTTTT.

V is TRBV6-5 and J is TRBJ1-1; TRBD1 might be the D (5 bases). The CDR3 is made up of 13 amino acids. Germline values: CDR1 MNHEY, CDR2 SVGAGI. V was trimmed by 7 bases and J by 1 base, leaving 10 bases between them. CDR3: CASTLGQNTEAFF. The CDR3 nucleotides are TGTGCCAGCACCCTCGGACAGAACACTGAAGCTTTCTTT.